The clone carrying this T cell receptor beta chain was counted between two and nine times. TCRdb processed the 5' RACE reads anew with MiXCR; each CDR3 protein has one entry. The sample records more than 600,000 distinct CDR3 sequences, 18% being singletons. This sample was taken from a study of identical twins. The sample was also linked to a second study, of T cells expressing NK-cell markers.

The clonotype was recovered from a woman aged 18-29 years in good health. Material for sequencing was PBMCs.

CDR3 region: CASSLGQGIYEQFF. In nucleotides, the CDR3 is TGTGCCAGCAGCTTAGGGCAGGGAATCTATGAGCAGTTCTTC. The genes are TRBV13 and TRBJ2-1; a possible D gene is TRBD1 (5 bases). Germline V gene lookup returns CDR1 PRHDT and CDR2 FYEKMQ (reference sequence). The V end was cut by 0 bases, the J end by 8 bases, with 11 bases between. The CDR3 runs 14 residues. Variable domain in full (rest from reference TRBV13 and TRBJ2-1): AAGVIQSPRHLIKEKRETATLKCYPIPRHDTVYWYQQGPGQDPQFLISFYEKMQSDKGSIPDRFSAQQFSDYHSELNMSSLELGDSALYFCASSLGQGIYEQFFGPGTRLTVL.